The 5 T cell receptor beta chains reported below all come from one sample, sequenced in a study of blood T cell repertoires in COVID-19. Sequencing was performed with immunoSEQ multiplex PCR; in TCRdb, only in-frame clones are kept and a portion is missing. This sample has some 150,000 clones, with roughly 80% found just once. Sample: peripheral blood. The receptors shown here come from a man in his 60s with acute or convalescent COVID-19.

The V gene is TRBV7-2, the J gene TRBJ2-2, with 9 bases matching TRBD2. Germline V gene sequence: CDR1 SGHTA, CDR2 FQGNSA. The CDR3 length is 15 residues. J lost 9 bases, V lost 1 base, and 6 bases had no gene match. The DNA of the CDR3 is TGTGCCAGCAGCTTAGTCGCGGGAGGGCCTAGGGAGCTGTTTTTT. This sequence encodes CASSLVAGGPRELFF.

The CDR3 DNA is TGCAGCGTTGGGCAGGGGAGCACTGAAGCTTTCTTT. It specifies CSVGQGSTEAFF. The chain carries TRBV29-1 and TRBJ1-1; possibly TRBD1 for D (6 bases). The V gene's germline CDR1 is SQVTM and CDR2 ANQGSEA. The CDR3 runs 12 residues. V lost 4 bases and J lost 4, with 10 bases in between.

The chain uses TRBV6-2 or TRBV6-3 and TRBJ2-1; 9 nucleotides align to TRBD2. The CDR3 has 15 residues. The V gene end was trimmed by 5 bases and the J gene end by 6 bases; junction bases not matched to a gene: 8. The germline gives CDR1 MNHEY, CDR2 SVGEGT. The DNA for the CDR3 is TGTGCCAGCAGTCCCATAGCGGGAGTAGGCAATGAGCAGTTCTTC. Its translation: CASSPIAGVGNEQFF.

The CDR3 region is CASSLGPQGAGETQYF. CDR3 nucleotides: TGCGCCAGCAGCTTGGGTCCTCAGGGGGCTGGAGAGACCCAGTACTTC. This chain joins TRBV5-1 and TRBJ2-5; 8 bases agree with TRBD1. The CDR3 contains 16 residues. CDR1 is SGHRS, CDR2 YFSETQ, per germline. The V and J ends lost 0 bases and 4 bases, in that order; junction bases with no gene match: 8.

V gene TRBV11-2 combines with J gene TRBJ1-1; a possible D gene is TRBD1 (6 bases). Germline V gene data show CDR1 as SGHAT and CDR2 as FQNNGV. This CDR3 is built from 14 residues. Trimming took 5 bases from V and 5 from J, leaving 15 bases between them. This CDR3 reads CASSHYTTGTEAFF. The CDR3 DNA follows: TGTGCCAGCAGCCATTATACCACAGGGACTGAAGCTTTCTTT.